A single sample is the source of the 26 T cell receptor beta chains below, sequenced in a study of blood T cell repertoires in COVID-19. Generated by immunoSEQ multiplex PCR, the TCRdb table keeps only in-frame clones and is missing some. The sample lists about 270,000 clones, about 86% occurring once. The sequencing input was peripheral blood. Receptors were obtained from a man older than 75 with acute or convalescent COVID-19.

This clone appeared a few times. Here the CDR3 DNA reads TGTGCCAGCAGCTTCCCCCCGGGGGAGACCCAGTACTTC. Translating gives CASSFPPGETQYF. The V call is TRBV5-4, the J call TRBJ2-5; D is possibly TRBD2 (5 bases). V lost 2 bases and J 5 bases, leaving 10 bases between the germline ends. The CDR3 sequence is 13 residues long. The V gene's germline CDR1 is SGHNT and CDR2 YYREEE (reference sequence).

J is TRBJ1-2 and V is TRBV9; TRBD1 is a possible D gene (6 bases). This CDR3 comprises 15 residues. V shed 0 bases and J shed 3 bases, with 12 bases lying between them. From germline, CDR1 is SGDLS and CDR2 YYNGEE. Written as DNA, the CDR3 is TGTGCCAGCAGCGTAGTAACAGGGTCGTACTATGGCTACACCTTC. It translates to CASSVVTGSYYGYTF.

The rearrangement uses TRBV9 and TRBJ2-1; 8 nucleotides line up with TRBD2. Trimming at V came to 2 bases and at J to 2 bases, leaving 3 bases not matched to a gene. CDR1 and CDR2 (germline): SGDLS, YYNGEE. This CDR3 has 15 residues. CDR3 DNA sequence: TGTGCCAGCAGCGTTGGGACTAGGACCTACAATGAGCAGTTCTTC. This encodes CASSVGTRTYNEQFF.

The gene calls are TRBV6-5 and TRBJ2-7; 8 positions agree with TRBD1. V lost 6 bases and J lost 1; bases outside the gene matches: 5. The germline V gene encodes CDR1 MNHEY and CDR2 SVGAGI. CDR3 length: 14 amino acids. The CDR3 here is CASRDGQGSYEQYF. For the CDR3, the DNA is TGTGCCAGCAGGGACGGACAGGGTTCCTACGAGCAGTACTTC.

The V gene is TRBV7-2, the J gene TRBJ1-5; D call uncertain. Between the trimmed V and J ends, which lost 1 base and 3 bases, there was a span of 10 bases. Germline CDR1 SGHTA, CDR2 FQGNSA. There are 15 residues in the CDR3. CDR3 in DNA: TGTGCCAGCAGCTTAGATACCAGATACAATCAGCCCCAGCATTTT. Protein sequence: CASSLDTRYNQPQHF.

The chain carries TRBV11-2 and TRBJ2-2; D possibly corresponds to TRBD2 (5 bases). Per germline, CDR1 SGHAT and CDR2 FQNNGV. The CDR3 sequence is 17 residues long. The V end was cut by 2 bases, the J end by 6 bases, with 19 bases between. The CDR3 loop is CASSLRGWGNSPGELFF. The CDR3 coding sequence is TGTGCCAGCAGCTTAAGAGGGTGGGGAAATTCCCCCGGGGAGCTGTTTTTT.

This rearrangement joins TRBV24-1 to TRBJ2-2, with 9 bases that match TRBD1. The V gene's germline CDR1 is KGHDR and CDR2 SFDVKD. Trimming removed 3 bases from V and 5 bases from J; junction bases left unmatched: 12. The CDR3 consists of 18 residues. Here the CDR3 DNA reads TGTGCCACCAGTGATACTGGGACAGGGCGAACGCGTACCGGGGAGCTGTTTTTT. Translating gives CATSDTGTGRTRTGELFF.

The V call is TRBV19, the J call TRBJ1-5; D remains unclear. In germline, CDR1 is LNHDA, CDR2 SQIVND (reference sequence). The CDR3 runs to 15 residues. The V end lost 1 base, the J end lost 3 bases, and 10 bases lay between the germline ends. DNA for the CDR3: TGTGCCAGTAGTATAGGAGGGCCGTACAATCAGCCCCAGCATTTT. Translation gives CASSIGGPYNQPQHF.

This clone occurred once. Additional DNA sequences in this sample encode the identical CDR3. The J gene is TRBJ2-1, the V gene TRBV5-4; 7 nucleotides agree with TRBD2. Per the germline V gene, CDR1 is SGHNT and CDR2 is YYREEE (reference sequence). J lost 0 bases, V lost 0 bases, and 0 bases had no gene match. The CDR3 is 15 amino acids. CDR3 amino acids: CASSLGGGSYNEQFF. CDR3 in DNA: TGTGCCAGCAGCTTGGGGGGGGGCTCCTACAATGAGCAGTTCTTC.

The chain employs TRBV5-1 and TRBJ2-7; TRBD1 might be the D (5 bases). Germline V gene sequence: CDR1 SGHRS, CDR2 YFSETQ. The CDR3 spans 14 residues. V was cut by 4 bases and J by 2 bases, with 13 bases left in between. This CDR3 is CASSPRTPAYEQYF. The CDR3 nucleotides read TGCGCCAGCAGCCCGCGGACACCTGCCTACGAGCAGTACTTC.

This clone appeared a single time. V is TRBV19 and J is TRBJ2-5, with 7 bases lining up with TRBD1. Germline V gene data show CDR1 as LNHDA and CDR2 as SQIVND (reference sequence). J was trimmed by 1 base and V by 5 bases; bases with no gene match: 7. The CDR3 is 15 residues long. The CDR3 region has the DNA TGTGCCAGTAGTCCACTCAGGGGGTTCCAAGAGACCCAGTACTTC. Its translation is CASSPLRGFQETQYF. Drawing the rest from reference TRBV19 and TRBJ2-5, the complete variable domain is DGGITQSPKYLFRKEGQNVTLSCEQNLNHDAMYWYRQDPGQGLRLIYYSQIVNDFQKGDIAEGYSVSREKKESFPLTVTSAQKNPTAFYLCASSPLRGFQETQYFGPGTRLLVL.

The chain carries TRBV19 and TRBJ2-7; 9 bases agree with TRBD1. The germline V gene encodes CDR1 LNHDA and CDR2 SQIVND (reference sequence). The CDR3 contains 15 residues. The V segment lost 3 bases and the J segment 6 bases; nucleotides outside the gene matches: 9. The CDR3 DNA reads TGTGCCAGTAGTATTTGGGGACAGGGTAGCGGCGAGCAGTACTTC. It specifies CASSIWGQGSGEQYF.

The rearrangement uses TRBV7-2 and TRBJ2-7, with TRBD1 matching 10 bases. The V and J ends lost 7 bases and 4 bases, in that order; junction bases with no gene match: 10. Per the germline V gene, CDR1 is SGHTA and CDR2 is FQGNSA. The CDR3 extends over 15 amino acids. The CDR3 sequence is CASNRPGQGLYEQYF. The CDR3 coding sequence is TGTGCCAGCAACAGGCCGGGACAGGGGCTTTACGAGCAGTACTTC.

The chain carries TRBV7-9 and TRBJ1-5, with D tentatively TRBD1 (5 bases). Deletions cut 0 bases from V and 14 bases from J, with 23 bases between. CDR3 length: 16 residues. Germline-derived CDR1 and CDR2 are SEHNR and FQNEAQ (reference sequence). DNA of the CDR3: TGTGCCAGCAGCTTAGCCGCCCCCAGTTACGGACACGAAAAGCATTTT. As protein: CASSLAAPSYGHEKHF.

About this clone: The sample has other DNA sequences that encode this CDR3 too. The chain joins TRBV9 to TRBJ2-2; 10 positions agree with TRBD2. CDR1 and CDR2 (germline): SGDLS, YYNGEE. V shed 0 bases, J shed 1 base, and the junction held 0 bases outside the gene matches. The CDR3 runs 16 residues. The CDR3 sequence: CASSVGLAGNTGELFF. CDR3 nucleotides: TGTGCCAGCAGCGTAGGACTAGCGGGGAACACCGGGGAGCTGTTTTTT.

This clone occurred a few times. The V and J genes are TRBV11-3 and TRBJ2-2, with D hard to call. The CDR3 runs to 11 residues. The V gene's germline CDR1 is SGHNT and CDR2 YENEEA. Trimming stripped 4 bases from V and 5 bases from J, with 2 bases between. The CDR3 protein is CASSSTGELFF. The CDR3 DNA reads TGTGCCAGCAGCTCGACCGGGGAGCTGTTTTTT.

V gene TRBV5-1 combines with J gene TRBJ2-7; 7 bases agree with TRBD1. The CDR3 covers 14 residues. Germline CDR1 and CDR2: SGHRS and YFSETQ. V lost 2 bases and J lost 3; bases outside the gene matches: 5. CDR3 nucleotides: TGCGCCAGCAGCTTACAGGGGAGCCACTACGAGCAGTACTTC. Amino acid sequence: CASSLQGSHYEQYF.

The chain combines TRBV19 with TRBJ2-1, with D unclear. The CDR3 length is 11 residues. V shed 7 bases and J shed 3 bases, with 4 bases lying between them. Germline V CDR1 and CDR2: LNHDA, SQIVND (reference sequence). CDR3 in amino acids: CASNNYNEQFF. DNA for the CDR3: TGTGCCAGTAATAACTACAATGAGCAGTTCTTC.

The CDR3 DNA is TGTGCCAGTACCAGAGGACTAGCGGAGAGCACAGATACGCAGTATTTT. Translated: CASTRGLAESTDTQYF. This chain links TRBV19 with TRBJ2-3; TRBD2 aligns across 10 bases. V was clipped by 7 bases and J by 0 bases; unmatched bases: 7. The CDR3 sequence is 16 residues long. Germline CDR1 reads LNHDA; CDR2 reads SQIVND (reference sequence).

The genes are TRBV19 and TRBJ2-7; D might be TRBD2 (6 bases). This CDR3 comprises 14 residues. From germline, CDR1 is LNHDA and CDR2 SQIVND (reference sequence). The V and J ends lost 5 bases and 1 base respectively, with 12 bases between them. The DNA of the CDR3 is TGTGCCAGTAGTCCGGAGGGAAAATCCTACGAGCAGTACTTC. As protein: CASSPEGKSYEQYF. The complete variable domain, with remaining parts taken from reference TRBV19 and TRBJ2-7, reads DGGITQSPKYLFRKEGQNVTLSCEQNLNHDAMYWYRQDPGQGLRLIYYSQIVNDFQKGDIAEGYSVSREKKESFPLTVTSAQKNPTAFYLCASSPEGKSYEQYFGPGTRLTVT.

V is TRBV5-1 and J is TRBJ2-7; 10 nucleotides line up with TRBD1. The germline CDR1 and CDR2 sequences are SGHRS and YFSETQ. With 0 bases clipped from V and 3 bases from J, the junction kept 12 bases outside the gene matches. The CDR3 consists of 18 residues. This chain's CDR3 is CASSLAPGQGSPGYEQYF. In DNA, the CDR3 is TGCGCCAGCAGCTTGGCCCCGGGACAGGGGAGTCCAGGCTACGAGCAGTACTTC.

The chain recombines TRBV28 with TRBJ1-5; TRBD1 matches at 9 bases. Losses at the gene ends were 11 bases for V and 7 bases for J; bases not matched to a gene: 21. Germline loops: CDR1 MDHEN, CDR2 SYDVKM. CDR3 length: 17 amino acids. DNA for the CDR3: TGTGCCGACAGTCCCTCCTCCCCGGGACAGGGATACCAGCCCCAGCATTTT. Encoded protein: CADSPSSPGQGYQPQHF.

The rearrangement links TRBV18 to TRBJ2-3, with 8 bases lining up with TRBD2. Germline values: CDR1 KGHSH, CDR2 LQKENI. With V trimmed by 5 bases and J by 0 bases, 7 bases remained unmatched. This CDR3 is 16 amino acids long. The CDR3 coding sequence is TGTGCCAGCTCATTATTAGCGGGAACTAGCACAGATACGCAGTATTTT. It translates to CASSLLAGTSTDTQYF.

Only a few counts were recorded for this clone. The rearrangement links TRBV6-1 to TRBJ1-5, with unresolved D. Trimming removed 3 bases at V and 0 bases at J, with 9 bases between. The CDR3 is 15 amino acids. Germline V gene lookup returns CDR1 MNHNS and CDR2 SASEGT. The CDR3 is CASSDGQVSNQPQHF. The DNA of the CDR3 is TGTGCCAGCAGTGATGGCCAGGTTAGCAATCAGCCCCAGCATTTT.

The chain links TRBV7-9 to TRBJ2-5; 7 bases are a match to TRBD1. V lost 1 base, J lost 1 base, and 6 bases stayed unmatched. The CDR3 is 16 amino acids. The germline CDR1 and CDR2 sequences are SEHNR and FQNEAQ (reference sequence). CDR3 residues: CASSLGGGDSQETQYF. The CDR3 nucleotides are TGTGCCAGCAGCTTAGGTGGTGGGGACAGCCAAGAGACCCAGTACTTC.

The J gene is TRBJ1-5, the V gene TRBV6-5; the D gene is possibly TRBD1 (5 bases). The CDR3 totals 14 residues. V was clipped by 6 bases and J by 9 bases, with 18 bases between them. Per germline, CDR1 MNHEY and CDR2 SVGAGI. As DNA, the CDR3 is TGTGCCAGCAGCGGCGGGGGTTCTTGGTCGCCCCAGCATTTT. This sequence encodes CASSGGGSWSPQHF.